These 17 T cell receptor beta chains share one sample of origin, sequenced in a study of cytomegalovirus exposure and HLA in healthy donors. Assay used: immunoSEQ multiplex PCR; TCRdb lists only in-frame clones, some missing. The table includes 300,000 to 350,000 clones, approximately 85% detected once. The sample comprised PBMCs. Receptors were obtained from a man under 40 in good health and CMV-seronegative.

The V gene is TRBV15, the J gene TRBJ1-1, with unresolved D. V shed 5 bases and J shed 2 bases, with 9 bases lying between them. The CDR3 consists of 13 residues. Germline lookup yields CDR1 LNHNV and CDR2 YYDKDF (reference sequence). CDR3 amino acids: CATSADTNTEAFF. The DNA of the CDR3 is TGTGCCACCAGCGCCGACACCAACACTGAAGCTTTCTTT.

The chain combines TRBV6-5 with TRBJ2-7, with TRBD1 matching over 9 bases. After removal of 8 bases from V and 5 bases from J, the junction contained 10 bases not matched to a gene. This CDR3 is built from 14 residues. The germline CDR1 and CDR2 sequences are MNHEY and SVGAGI. Here the CDR3 reads CASLLGTGQNEQYF. For the CDR3, the DNA is TGTGCCAGCCTGCTCGGGACAGGGCAGAACGAGCAGTACTTC.

With respect to this clone: A read error is possible here, since a much larger clone lies one base away. This chain uses TRBV5-6 with TRBJ2-7, with 12 bases fitting TRBD1. This CDR3 spans 15 amino acids. Germline loops: CDR1 SGHDT, CDR2 YYEEEE. After removal of 4 bases from V and 3 bases from J, the junction contained 5 bases not matched to a gene. The CDR3 is CASSAGTGGFYEQYF. CDR3 DNA: TGTGCCAGCAGCGCCGGGACAGGGGGCTTCTACGAGCAGTACTTC.

In DNA, the CDR3 is TGTGCCAGCAGTCCACAGGGGAGGCATCAGCCCCAGCATTTT. Its protein product is CASSPQGRHQPQHF. The chain uses TRBV27 and TRBJ1-5, with 7 bases identical to TRBD1. CDR1 is MNHEY, CDR2 SMNVEV, per germline (reference sequence). The CDR3 totals 14 residues. J gave up 5 bases and V 5 bases, and 6 bases lay outside the gene matches.

J is TRBJ1-5 and V is TRBV4-1; D is undetermined. CDR3 size: 14 residues. CDR1 is MGHRA and CDR2 is YSYEKL in the germline V gene. Trimming took 1 base from V and 7 from J, leaving 11 bases between them. In DNA, the CDR3 is TGCGCCAGCAGCCAAGTTTCTGGGAGACAGCCCCAGCATTTT. It is translated as CASSQVSGRQPQHF.

The rearrangement uses TRBV4-1 and TRBJ2-3; a weak D match, TRBD2 (6 bases). Germline-derived CDR1 and CDR2 are MGHRA and YSYEKL. Trimming removed 4 bases at V and 2 bases at J, with 10 bases between. CDR3 length: 14 amino acids. The CDR3 loop is CASSRAGPTDTQYF. The CDR3 DNA is TGCGCCAGCAGCCGCGCGGGGCCCACAGATACGCAGTATTTT.

This chain connects TRBV5-5 to TRBJ1-1; D might be TRBD1 (6 bases). The V gene lost 1 base and the J gene lost 4 bases, with 14 bases spanning the gap. CDR1 SGHKS and CDR2 YYEKEE come from the germline V gene (reference sequence). The CDR3 length is 15 residues. The CDR3 DNA sequence: TGTGCCAGCAGCTTGTTTGCAGGGGAAGCCACTGAAGCTTTCTTT. It is translated as CASSLFAGEATEAFF.

The V and J genes are TRBV5-4 and TRBJ2-7, with D perhaps TRBD1 (5 bases). The V end was cut by 2 bases, the J end by 6 bases, with 9 bases between. Germline V gene sequence: CDR1 SGHNT, CDR2 YYREEE (reference sequence). CDR3 length: 12 residues. CDR3 DNA: TGTGCCAGCAGCTTCGTGACAGCCGAGCAGTACTTC. As protein: CASSFVTAEQYF.

The chain uses TRBV2 and TRBJ2-1; possible D gene TRBD2, 7 bases. The CDR3 is made up of 16 amino acids. Trimming left V 5 bases short and J 4 bases short, with 18 bases between. Germline V gives CDR1 SNHLY, CDR2 FYNNEI. For the CDR3, the DNA is TGTGCCAGCAGTCTCGGAGGACTAGGGGGGTACAATGAGCAGTTCTTC. It is translated as CASSLGGLGGYNEQFF.

V and J are TRBV13 and TRBJ1-4; D is perhaps TRBD1 (6 bases). Trimming stripped 5 bases from V and 7 bases from J, with 14 bases between. From germline, CDR1 is PRHDT and CDR2 FYEKMQ (reference sequence). The CDR3 runs 14 residues. The CDR3 sequence is CASSHRAGGEKLFF. CDR3 coding DNA: TGTGCCAGCAGCCACAGGGCTGGGGGTGAAAAACTGTTTTTT.

The V and J genes are TRBV4-3 and TRBJ1-3; D remains ambiguous. The CDR3 consists of 16 residues. From germline, CDR1 is LGHNA and CDR2 YSLEER. The germline V and J ends were trimmed by 0 bases and 0 bases, with 9 bases remaining between them. DNA of the CDR3: TGCGCCAGCAGCCAAGATTGGAGTGGCTCTGGAAACACCATATATTTT. This sequence encodes CASSQDWSGSGNTIYF.

To note about this clone: Its ends do not fully match the called genes, so a read error is possible. The rearrangement joins TRBV18 to TRBJ1-4, with 8 bases fitting TRBD1. This CDR3 has 14 amino acids. Per germline, CDR1 KGHSH and CDR2 LQKENI. The CDR3 sequence is CASSRGTGGEKLFF. CDR3 DNA sequence: TGTGCCAGTTCACGAGGGACAGGCGGGGAAAAACTGTTTTTT.

This sequence joins TRBV25-1 and TRBJ2-7, with D unresolved. The CDR3 is 13 residues long. The V gene lost 4 bases and the J gene lost 4 bases, with 11 bases spanning the gap. Germline assignment: CDR1 MGHDK and CDR2 SYGVNS. The CDR3 loop is CASSGVRDYEQYF. In DNA form, the CDR3 reads TGTGCCAGCAGTGGTGTACGAGATTACGAGCAGTACTTC.

V gene TRBV19 combines with J gene TRBJ1-6; the D gene is possibly TRBD1 (6 bases). V gave up 5 bases and J gave up 8 bases, with 13 bases separating them. Germline CDR1 is LNHDA and CDR2 is SQIVND (reference sequence). CDR3 length equals 14 residues. CDR3 loop: CASSSTGQYSPLHF. Written as DNA, the CDR3 is TGTGCCAGTAGTTCGACAGGACAGTATTCACCCCTCCACTTT.

V usage is TRBV9 and J usage is TRBJ1-2; D not certain. Trimming shortened V by 1 base and J by 4 bases, and 8 bases separated the two germline ends. Germline CDR1 and CDR2: SGDLS and YYNGEE. The CDR3 totals 13 residues. CDR3 in amino acids: CASSVNTGYGYTF. The CDR3 DNA reads as TGTGCCAGCAGCGTAAACACGGGCTATGGCTACACCTTC.

The chain has TRBV18 and TRBJ2-7, with 7 bases lining up with TRBD1. CDR3 length equals 15 residues. CDR1 and CDR2 from the germline V gene are KGHSH and LQKENI. V lost 6 bases, J lost 0 bases, and 8 bases stayed unmatched. The CDR3 protein is CASSLEQGSSYEQYF. The CDR3 DNA reads TGTGCCAGCTCCCTCGAACAGGGGAGCTCCTACGAGCAGTACTTC.

The chain links TRBV5-4 to TRBJ2-1; 7 bases align to TRBD1. With 3 bases clipped from V and 3 bases from J, the junction kept 12 bases outside the gene matches. The CDR3 loop spans 17 amino acids. CDR1 is SGHNT and CDR2 is YYREEE in the germline V gene (reference sequence). The CDR3 spells CASSSIYQGVGYNEQFF. The CDR3 region has the DNA TGTGCCAGCAGCTCAATCTACCAGGGGGTAGGCTACAATGAGCAGTTCTTC.